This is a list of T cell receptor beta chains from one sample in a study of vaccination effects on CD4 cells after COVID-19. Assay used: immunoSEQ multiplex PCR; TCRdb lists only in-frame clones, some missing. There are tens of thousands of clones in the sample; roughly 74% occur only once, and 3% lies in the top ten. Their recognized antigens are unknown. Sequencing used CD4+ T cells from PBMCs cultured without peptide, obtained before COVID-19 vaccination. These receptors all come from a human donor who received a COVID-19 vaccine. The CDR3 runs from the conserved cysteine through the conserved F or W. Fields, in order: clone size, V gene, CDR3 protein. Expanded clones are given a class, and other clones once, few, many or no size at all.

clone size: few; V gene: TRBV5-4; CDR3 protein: CASSPAATGRPNYGYTF
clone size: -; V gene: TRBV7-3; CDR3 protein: CASSLNPGGSYNEQFF
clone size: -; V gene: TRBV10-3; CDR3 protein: CAISESGREGEQYF
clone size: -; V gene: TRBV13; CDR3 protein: CASRLGEVTEAFF
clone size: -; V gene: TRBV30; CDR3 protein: CAWSRKEYEQYF
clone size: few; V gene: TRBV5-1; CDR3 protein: CASRTTGGANYNEQFF
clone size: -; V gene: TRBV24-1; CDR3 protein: CATSGTAGIGSHNEQFF
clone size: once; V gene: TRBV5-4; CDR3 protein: CASRSRDRGGNSPLHF
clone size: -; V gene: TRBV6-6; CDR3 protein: CASSYPGVGTYEQYF
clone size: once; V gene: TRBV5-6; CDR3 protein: CASSGTARRGTDTQYF
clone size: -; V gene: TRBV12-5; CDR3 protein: CASGQQGAKGNTIYF
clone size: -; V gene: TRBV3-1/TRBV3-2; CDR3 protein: CASRDLIAGKNTGELFF
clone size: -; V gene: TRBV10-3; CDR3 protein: CAISDPLGGRSTYEQYF
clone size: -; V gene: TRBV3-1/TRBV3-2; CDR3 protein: CASSQLTGGYTEAFF
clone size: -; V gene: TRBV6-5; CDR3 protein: CATQLANYGYTF
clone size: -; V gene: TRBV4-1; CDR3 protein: CASSQYRLAGVAGELFF
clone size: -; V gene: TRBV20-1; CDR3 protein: CSASSSGNSNQPQHF
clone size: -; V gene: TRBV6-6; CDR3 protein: CASRGDRVLYGYTF
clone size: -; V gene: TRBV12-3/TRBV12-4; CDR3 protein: CASTLGGGPQYF
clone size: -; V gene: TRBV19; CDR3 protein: CASSIEKGAEAFF